The sample holds one count of the clone carrying this T cell receptor beta chain. These data belong to a study of cytomegalovirus exposure and HLA in healthy donors. In the study overall: Inside one of the first data releases sat around 86 million unique TCRs taken from HLA-typed donors.

It was with 60 Vbeta and 13 Jbeta primers that the PCR ran. Data came from immunoSEQ multiplex PCR; TCRdb stores just in-frame clones and leaves some out. The repertoire holds roughly 150,000 clones, about 75% seen once, with more than 4% in the top ten. The TCR originated in a man between 60 and 70 years old in good health and CMV-seronegative. The sequenced material came from PBMCs.

CDR3 bases: TGTGCCAGCAGCCCCTGGGAGGATACGCAGTATTTT. Translation: CASSPWEDTQYF. This sequence joins TRBV4-2 and TRBJ2-3, with D possibly matching TRBD2 (5 bases). Trimming removed 4 bases from V and 6 bases from J, with 8 bases in between. Germline V lookup: CDR1 LGHNA, CDR2 YNFKEQ. The CDR3 runs 12 residues.